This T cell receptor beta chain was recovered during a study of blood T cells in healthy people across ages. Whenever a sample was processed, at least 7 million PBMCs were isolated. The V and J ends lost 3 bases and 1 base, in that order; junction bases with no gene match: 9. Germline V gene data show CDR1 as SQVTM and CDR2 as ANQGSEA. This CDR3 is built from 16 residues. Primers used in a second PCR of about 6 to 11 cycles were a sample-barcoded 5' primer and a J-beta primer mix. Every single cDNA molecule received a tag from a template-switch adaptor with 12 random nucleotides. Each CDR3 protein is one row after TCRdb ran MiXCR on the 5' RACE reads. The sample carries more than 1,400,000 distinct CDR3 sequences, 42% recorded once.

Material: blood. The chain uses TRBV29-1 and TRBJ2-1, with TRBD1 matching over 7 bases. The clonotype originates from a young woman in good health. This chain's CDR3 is CSVDPRTGRSYNEQFF. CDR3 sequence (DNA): TGCAGCGTTGACCCTAGGACAGGTCGATCCTACAATGAGCAGTTCTTC.